Listed here is a single T cell receptor (beta chain). Only a few counts were recorded for this clonotype. What antigen it recognizes has not been identified. Nothing much larger sits one base from this clone, and base qualities are not available. This specimen comes from a study of CD8 T cells in ankylosing spondylitis (dated by TCRdb to 2016 to 2017). Notes on the research overall: T cell receptor beta repertoires were profiled in healthy donors and ankylosing spondylitis patients so that disease-linked TCR variants could be found. The full study cohort was made up of about two dozen ankylosing spondylitis patients and roughly 100 healthy donors. Peripheral blood was sampled, and synovial fluid was additionally collected from ankylosing spondylitis patients. Overall study results and their limits: In peripheral blood, the disease-linked clones were found at relatively low frequencies and had a CD8+ phenotype. The disease-linked clones were reported to be significantly enriched in matched synovial fluid samples from ankylosing spondylitis patients. Some TCR beta motif variants had previously been reported in synovial fluid and blood of reactive arthritis patients, which suggested common disease-initiation mechanisms. A TCR beta motif of seven or eight highly homologous amino acid variants appeared characteristic of blood from ankylosing spondylitis patients.

The instrument given in TCRdb is Illumina HiSeq 2500. Quantitative 5'-RACE with molecular barcodes was the method used to prepare the TCR beta libraries. In the original analysis: To identify disease-linked TCR variants, a new computational method was used, one built on a probabilistic model of VDJ rearrangement. The raw public reads went through TCRdb reprocessing: fastp at Q25, MiXCR clone calling, in-frame beta chains kept. A single entry per CDR3 protein holds the most common genes and DNA from its merged rows. TCRdb assigned the V and J calls; the authors' analysis was not used. Across this sample there are about 750,000 distinct CDR3 sequences, with 15% to 20% seen only once. The ten largest clones take up under 20% of the sample. Specimen: blood, either unsorted or a sorted T cell fraction (not recorded which). The TCR was taken from a male donor with ankylosing spondylitis.

The CDR3 loop reads CASSQTITGGLATQYF. The nucleotides are TGTGCCAGCAGCCAAACCATAACGGGGGGGCTGGCGACCCAGTACTTC. Rearrangement joined TRBV3-1 to TRBJ2-5; TRBD2 agrees with 8 junctional bases. Trimming removed 2 bases from V and 7 bases from J; the gene matches leave 12 bases unexplained. Taken from the germline V gene (reference sequence), the CDR1 and CDR2 loops are LGHDT and YNNKEL. Its CDR3 holds 16 amino acids, cysteine through phenylalanine. Only the CDR3 region is kept as DNA, spanning 48 bases read in frame from base 1.